These T cell receptor beta chains were read from a single sample in a study of T cells in Graves' hyperthyroidism and ophthalmopathy. TCRdb re-called the multiplex PCR reads through MiXCR, storing one row per CDR3 protein. The sample has a few hundred thousand distinct CDR3 sequences, about a sixth seen once. Sequenced sample: blood. Receptors originate from a woman in her thirties or forties with Graves' ophthalmopathy. CDR3s include the opening cysteine and the closing phenylalanine or tryptophan. The D gene is left open where the match is weak. The size field is filled for only some rows; it gives once, few, many or a size class.

>many|TRBJ1-1|-|TRBV11-2
CASSLDGRIEAFF
TGTGCCAGCAGCTTAGACGGACGGATTGAAGCTTTCTTT
>few|TRBJ2-7|TRBD2|TRBV27
CASSPRLARTYEQYF
TGTGCCAGCAGTCCAAGACTAGCGAGGACATACGAGCAGTACTTC
>-|TRBJ2-1|-|TRBV20-1
CSAHPGARNEQFF
TGCAGTGCCCATCCTGGGGCTAGGAATGAGCAGTTCTTC
>-|TRBJ2-1|-|TRBV15
CATSRQNNEQFF
TGTGCCACCAGCAGACAAAACAATGAGCAGTTCTTC
>few|TRBJ2-3|-|TRBV27
CASTGRNTDTQYF
TGTGCCAGCACAGGCAGGAACACAGATACGCAGTATTTT
>few|TRBJ1-1|-|TRBV5-6
CASSLGTVNMGAFF
TGTGCCAGCAGCTTGGGGACAGTCAATATGGGAGCTTTCTTT
>-|TRBJ1-1|-|TRBV27
CASSLGPGRVNTEAFF
TGTGCCAGCAGTTTAGGCCCGGGGCGGGTAAACACTGAAGCTTTCTTT
>many|TRBJ2-7|TRBD1|TRBV5-1
CASSLQGASYEQYF
TGCGCCAGCAGCTTACAGGGGGCCTCCTACGAGCAGTACTTC
>-|TRBJ1-6|-|TRBV19
CASSIGTASNSPLHF
TGTGCCAGTAGTATCGGGACGGCTTCTAATTCACCCCTCCACTTT
>few|TRBJ1-5|-|TRBV6-1
CASKLLENPTYSNQPQHF
TGTGCCAGCAAACTACTCGAAAACCCCACATATAGCAATCAGCCCCAGCATTTT
>few|TRBJ2-1|-|TRBV29-1
CSWQGPSNEQFF
TGCAGCTGGCAGGGCCCCAGCAATGAGCAGTTCTTC
>once|TRBJ2-4|-|TRBV11-2
CASSPHDTRLAKSIQYF
TGTGCCAGCAGCCCCCACGACACCCGCTTAGCCAAAAGCATTCAGTACTTC
>once|TRBJ2-1|TRBD2|TRBV29-1
CSVGLSGDYEQFF
TGCAGCGTTGGGTTGAGCGGGGACTACGAGCAGTTCTTC
>many|TRBJ1-1|-|TRBV20-1
CSACGNMNTEAFF
TGCAGTGCCTGTGGGAATATGAACACTGAAGCTTTCTTT
>-|TRBJ2-1|-|TRBV3-1
CASSQDINEQFF
TGTGCCAGCAGCCAAGACATCAATGAGCAGTTCTTC
>-|TRBJ2-7|-|TRBV3-1
CASTSTGLTSYEQYF
TGTGCCAGCACCTCTACCGGACTTACCTCCTACGAGCAGTACTTC
>-|TRBJ1-1|-|TRBV20-1
CREDRGTEAFF
TGCAGGGAAGACCGCGGGACTGAAGCTTTCTTT
>-|TRBJ2-6|-|TRBV11-1
CASSFVGPSGANVLTF
TGTGCCAGCAGCTTCGTGGGCCCCTCTGGGGCCAACGTCCTGACTTTC
>few|TRBJ1-1|-|TRBV6-2/TRBV6-3
CASRSTPFTEAFF
TGTGCCAGCAGAAGTACACCATTCACTGAAGCTTTCTTT
>many|TRBJ2-1|-|TRBV7-2
CASRPGGRGPANEQFF
TGTGCCAGCAGACCTGGGGGGCGGGGCCCCGCCAATGAGCAGTTCTTC
>few|TRBJ1-1|-|TRBV7-9
CASSRLQALSNTEAFF
TGTGCCAGCAGCCGACTTCAGGCGTTATCGAACACTGAAGCTTTCTTT
>-|TRBJ2-1|-|TRBV6-2/TRBV6-3
CASRVTGVGYNEQFF
TGTGCCAGCAGGGTGACTGGGGTAGGCTACAATGAGCAGTTCTTC
>few|TRBJ2-7|TRBD1|TRBV20-1
CSAPDRENYEQYF
TGCAGTGCTCCAGACAGGGAAAACTACGAGCAGTACTTC
>many|TRBJ2-7|-|TRBV7-3
CASSSDGGTEQYF
TGTGCCAGCAGCTCCGACGGGGGAACCGAGCAGTACTTC
>few|TRBJ2-6|-|TRBV7-2
CASSYTSSGANVLTF
TGTGCCAGCAGCTACACGAGCTCTGGGGCCAACGTCCTGACTTTC
>few|TRBJ1-3|-|TRBV9
CASSALDVGNTIYF
TGTGCCAGCAGCGCCTTGGACGTTGGAAACACCATATATTTT
>-|TRBJ1-2|-|TRBV7-6
CASSFLTGSGYTF
TGTGCCAGCAGCTTTCTAACCGGGTCTGGCTACACCTTC
>-|TRBJ1-4|-|TRBV12-3/TRBV12-4
CASSLRRALTEKLFF
TGTGCCAGCAGTTTAAGGAGGGCTCTCACTGAAAAACTGTTTTTT
>-|TRBJ2-3|TRBD2|TRBV12-3/TRBV12-4
CASRTSGRAIGADTQYF
TGTGCCAGCAGGACTAGCGGGAGGGCCATTGGCGCAGATACGCAGTATTTT
>many|TRBJ1-5|-|TRBV2
CASRESGLRSQPQHF
TGTGCCAGCAGGGAATCGGGACTACGAAGTCAGCCCCAGCATTTT
>-|TRBJ1-4|-|TRBV6-2/TRBV6-3
CASGGGETAEKLFF
TGTGCCAGCGGGGGGGGAGAGACAGCGGAAAAACTGTTTTTT
>-|TRBJ2-5|-|TRBV20-1
CSARLRAHQETQYF
TGCAGTGCTAGATTGCGGGCCCACCAAGAGACCCAGTACTTC
>many|TRBJ1-1|TRBD1|TRBV5-1
CASSLALGQGLDTEAFF
TGCGCCAGCAGCTTGGCCCTGGGACAGGGGCTGGACACTGAAGCTTTCTTT
>many|TRBJ1-1|-|TRBV7-2
CASSLASTRTKAFF
TGTGCCAGCAGCCTCGCCTCGACGAGAACTAAAGCTTTCTTT
>many|TRBJ2-7|-|TRBV3-1
CASSRHASGGRYEQYF
TGTGCCAGCAGCCGCCACGCTTCAGGGGGGAGATACGAGCAGTACTTC
>-|TRBJ1-2|-|TRBV5-6
CASSLVGNNLYGYTF
TGTGCCAGCAGCTTGGTGGGCAACAACCTCTATGGCTACACCTTC
>many|TRBJ2-5|-|TRBV11-3
CASSSGAETQYF
TGTGCCAGCAGCTCAGGGGCAGAGACCCAGTACTTC
>-|TRBJ1-5|-|TRBV19
CASSMGSYTPYSNQPQHF
TGTGCCAGTAGTATGGGGTCCTATACGCCTTATAGCAATCAGCCCCAGCATTTT
>-|TRBJ2-7|TRBD1|TRBV11-2
CASSSRQGNTGEQYF
TGTGCCAGCAGCTCGCGACAGGGCAACACCGGGGAGCAGTACTTC
>few|TRBJ1-6|TRBD1|TRBV10-3
CAISDGTVGFSPLHF
TGTGCCATCAGTGATGGGACAGTGGGCTTTTCACCCCTCCACTTT